These 23 T cell receptor beta chains originate from one sample sequenced in a study of OX40 agonist ivuxolimab in advanced cancers. Clones were read by immunoSEQ multiplex PCR, and TCRdb kept only the in-frame ones, dropping some. Found here are around 27,000 clones, about 70% of them singletons; the top ten hold 14%. The source was CD4+ or CD8+ T cells sorted from blood, collected in a trial of the OX40 agonist ivuxolimab. These receptors were collected from an adult with an advanced solid tumor such as melanoma, head and neck, liver or kidney cancer.

The chain employs TRBV6-5 and TRBJ1-1; D is possibly TRBD1 (5 bases). V gave up 6 bases and J gave up 2 bases, with 13 bases separating them. This CDR3 has 14 residues. Per the germline V gene, CDR1 is MNHEY and CDR2 is SVGAGI. The chain's CDR3 is CASRNRPPNTEAFF. CDR3 coding DNA: TGTGCCAGCAGAAACAGGCCTCCCAACACTGAAGCTTTCTTT.

The chain recombines TRBV7-9 with TRBJ2-2; 9 nucleotides align to TRBD2. This CDR3 comprises 18 residues. Trimming cost V 3 bases and J 3 bases; bases outside gene matches: 11. Germline CDR1 is SEHNR and CDR2 is FQNEAQ (reference sequence). The CDR3 loop reads CASSFPPGSGGHTGELFF. In DNA form, the CDR3 reads TGTGCCAGCAGCTTCCCCCCGGGTAGCGGGGGCCACACCGGGGAGCTGTTTTTT.

A single count supports this clone. The CDR3 bases are TGTGCCAGCAGCTTAGTATCCTATGAGCAGTTCTTC. It encodes CASSLVSYEQFF. The V and J genes are TRBV7-2 and TRBJ2-1; D gene uncertain. This CDR3 has 12 residues. Deletions cut 1 base from V and 8 bases from J, with 6 bases between. Germline values: CDR1 SGHTA, CDR2 FQGNSA.

The genes are TRBV6-5 and TRBJ1-3, with unresolved D. Germline CDR1 reads MNHEY; CDR2 reads SVGAGI. The CDR3 consists of 14 residues. Trimming removed 4 bases from V and 4 bases from J, with 11 bases in between. The CDR3 bases are TGTGCCAGCAGTTTTAACGTCGGAGGAAACACCATATATTTT. This encodes CASSFNVGGNTIYF.

The CDR3, as DNA: TGCGCCAGCAGCCAAGGGTTTGAGGCTTTCTTT. Translating gives CASSQGFEAFF. This chain joins TRBV4-3 and TRBJ1-1, with no clear D. V shed 1 base and J shed 11 bases, with 8 bases lying between them. The CDR3 spans 11 residues. Germline lookup yields CDR1 LGHNA and CDR2 YSLEER.

The chain joins TRBV11-1 to TRBJ1-1, with D maybe TRBD1 (6 bases). Germline lookup yields CDR1 SGHAT and CDR2 FQDESV (reference sequence). This CDR3 is built from 14 residues. V was pared by 5 bases and J by 5 bases, with 15 bases between. Here the CDR3 DNA reads TGTGCCAGCAGCATTGCAAGGGACATAACTGAAGCTTTCTTT. Amino acid sequence: CASSIARDITEAFF.

This chain joins TRBV10-2 and TRBJ2-7; D is possibly TRBD1 or TRBD2 (5 bases each). CDR1 and CDR2 from the germline V gene are WSHSY and SAAADI. The CDR3 sequence is 11 residues long. The CDR3 nucleotides read TGCGCGGCAGGGCCGGGGTCCGAGCAGTACTTC. As protein: CAAGPGSEQYF.

This clone appeared once. The chain uses TRBV6-1 and TRBJ2-1; D gene ambiguous. V was shortened by 6 bases and J by 9 bases, with 6 bases between the two germline ends. The CDR3 loop spans 10 amino acids. The V gene's germline CDR1 is MNHNS and CDR2 SASEGT. Here the CDR3 reads CASRLGEQFF. CDR3 DNA sequence: TGTGCCAGCAGGCTAGGTGAGCAGTTCTTC.

Worth noting for this clone: The sample contains more than one DNA sequence encoding this CDR3. The V gene is TRBV6-5, the J gene TRBJ1-2; 7 nucleotides line up with TRBD1. The CDR3 has 15 amino acids. Germline assignment: CDR1 MNHEY and CDR2 SVGAGI. Trimming removed 2 bases from V and 0 bases from J; junction bases left unmatched: 3. The chain's CDR3 is CASSYQGGTNYGYTF. CDR3 nucleotide sequence: TGTGCCAGCAGTTACCAGGGGGGAACTAACTATGGCTACACCTTC.

Concerning this clone itself: The same CDR3 can be traced to other DNA sequences in this sample. This chain uses TRBV7-9 with TRBJ2-1; no definite D call. Germline CDR1 reads SEHNR; CDR2 reads FQNEAQ (reference sequence). The CDR3 has 12 residues. The V gene lost 3 bases and the J gene lost 5 bases, with 5 bases spanning the gap. CDR3 loop: CASSLGNNEQFF. The DNA of the CDR3 is TGTGCCAGCAGCTTGGGGAACAATGAGCAGTTCTTC.

The chain uses TRBV9 and TRBJ2-1; the D is unclear. Germline assignment: CDR1 SGDLS and CDR2 YYNGEE. The V gene lost 0 bases and the J gene lost 0 bases, with 4 bases spanning the gap. The CDR3 has 14 amino acids. The CDR3 DNA reads as TGTGCCAGCAGCGTAGAAAGCTCCTACAATGAGCAGTTCTTC. Its translation is CASSVESSYNEQFF.

The CDR3 DNA follows: TGTGCCAGTAGTATAGTAGGACTAGCGGGGGGGGATGAGCAGTTCTTC. Translating it yields CASSIVGLAGGDEQFF. The V gene is TRBV19, the J gene TRBJ2-1; TRBD2 aligns across 15 bases. CDR1 LNHDA and CDR2 SQIVND come from the germline V gene (reference sequence). J was trimmed by 8 bases and V by 1 base; bases with no gene match: 3. The CDR3 extends over 16 amino acids.

This chain uses TRBV7-6 with TRBJ1-5, with D unclear. The V end was cut by 5 bases, the J end by 3 bases, with 17 bases between. The CDR3 is 16 amino acids. Germline V gene data show CDR1 as SGHVS and CDR2 as FNYEAQ. This CDR3 reads CASSPGGFLSNQPQHF. The CDR3 DNA sequence: TGTGCCAGCAGCCCGGGAGGGTTCTTGTCCAATCAGCCCCAGCATTTT.

This chain connects TRBV19 to TRBJ2-7; 7 nucleotides align to TRBD1. The CDR3 sequence is 15 residues long. With V trimmed by 5 bases and J by 5 bases, 12 bases remained unmatched. Germline V gene data show CDR1 as LNHDA and CDR2 as SQIVND (reference sequence). CDR3 residues: CASSPPGQREDEQYF. The DNA of the CDR3 is TGTGCCAGTAGTCCCCCGGGACAGCGAGAAGACGAGCAGTACTTC.

Points on this clone: Distinct nucleotide sequences in the sample also encode this CDR3. The rearrangement joins TRBV27 to TRBJ1-5; no firm D call. This CDR3 is 14 amino acids long. CDR1 is MNHEY and CDR2 is SMNVEV in the germline V gene (reference sequence). V was shortened by 6 bases and J by 4 bases, with 13 bases between the two germline ends. CDR3 nucleotides: TGTGCCAGCAGCTCCTCAGTCCGGAATCAGCCCCAGCATTTT. Residues: CASSSSVRNQPQHF.

This clone was detected only a few times. The V call is TRBV5-4, the J call TRBJ1-1, with a possible D match to TRBD1 (6 bases). The CDR3 consists of 13 residues. In germline, CDR1 is SGHNT, CDR2 YYREEE (reference sequence). V dropped 3 bases and J dropped 6 bases, with 12 bases sitting between them. The CDR3 here is CASSYGGQAEAFF. CDR3 in DNA: TGTGCCAGCAGCTACGGGGGGCAGGCTGAAGCTTTCTTT. Variable domain in full (rest from reference TRBV5-4 and TRBJ1-1): ETGVTQSPTHLIKTRGQQVTLRCSSQSGHNTVSWYQQALGQGPQFIFQYYREEENGRGNFPPRFSGLQFPNYSSELNVNALELDDSALYLCASSYGGQAEAFFGQGTRLTVV.

In regard to this clone: Distinct nucleotide sequences in the sample also encode this CDR3. The rearrangement uses TRBV5-4 and TRBJ1-4; perhaps TRBD1 as D (6 bases). This CDR3 is built from 14 residues. In germline, CDR1 is SGHNT, CDR2 YYREEE (reference sequence). The germline V and J ends were trimmed by 2 bases and 8 bases, with 13 bases remaining between them. CDR3: CASSLEGVGEKLFF. CDR3 nucleotides: TGTGCCAGCAGCTTAGAGGGGGTGGGGGAAAAACTGTTTTTT.

CDR3 nucleotide sequence: TGTGCCAGCAGTCCGGACAGGTCCTACGAGCAGTACTTC. This translates into CASSPDRSYEQYF. V gene TRBV6-1 combines with J gene TRBJ2-7, with 7 bases matching TRBD1. The CDR3 contains 13 residues. Germline V CDR1 and CDR2: MNHNS, SASEGT. Losses at the gene ends were 5 bases for V and 1 base for J; bases not matched to a gene: 2.

This rearrangement joins TRBV30 to TRBJ1-2; TRBD1 aligns across 10 bases. The germline V gene encodes CDR1 GTSNPN and CDR2 SVGIG (reference sequence). The CDR3 runs 13 residues. The junction had 6 bases not matched to a gene; V was cut back by 8 bases and J by 3 bases. CDR3 residues: CAEQDRGYYGYTF. Here the CDR3 DNA reads TGTGCCGAACAGGACAGGGGGTACTATGGCTACACCTTC.

This clone was observed once. The V and J genes are TRBV4-1 and TRBJ2-2; D is undetermined. Germline V gene data show CDR1 as MGHRA and CDR2 as YSYEKL. The V and J ends lost 0 bases and 7 bases respectively, with 6 bases between them. The CDR3 has 13 residues. In DNA form, the CDR3 reads TGCGCCAGCAGCCAAGAACGTCGCGGGGAGCTGTTTTTT. This encodes CASSQERRGELFF.

This sequence joins TRBV6-1 and TRBJ2-7; the D is unclear. Per the germline V gene, CDR1 is MNHNS and CDR2 is SASEGT. The CDR3 runs to 15 residues. V lost 2 bases and J lost 2, with 13 bases in between. The CDR3 DNA is TGTGCCAGCAGTGAATGGGTGAGAGCCACCTACGAGCAGTACTTC. Its translation: CASSEWVRATYEQYF.

The rearrangement uses TRBV4-1 and TRBJ2-1; 8 positions agree with TRBD1. Germline V gene lookup returns CDR1 MGHRA and CDR2 YSYEKL. The CDR3 is made up of 16 amino acids. After removal of 1 base from V and 4 bases from J, the junction contained 6 bases not matched to a gene. The CDR3 is CASSQAGQGGYNEQFF. The CDR3 DNA reads as TGCGCCAGCAGCCAAGCCGGACAGGGAGGATACAATGAGCAGTTCTTC.

The chain employs TRBV7-9 and TRBJ1-4; 8 bases agree with TRBD1. The CDR3 covers 17 residues. CDR1 and CDR2 (germline): SEHNR, FQNEAQ (reference sequence). V trimming: 4 bases; J trimming: 0 bases; junction bases outside the gene matches: 7. The CDR3 DNA reads as TGTGCCAGCAGCTCGGGACAGGCTTCGCCAACTAATGAAAAACTGTTTTTT. This gives the protein CASSSGQASPTNEKLFF.